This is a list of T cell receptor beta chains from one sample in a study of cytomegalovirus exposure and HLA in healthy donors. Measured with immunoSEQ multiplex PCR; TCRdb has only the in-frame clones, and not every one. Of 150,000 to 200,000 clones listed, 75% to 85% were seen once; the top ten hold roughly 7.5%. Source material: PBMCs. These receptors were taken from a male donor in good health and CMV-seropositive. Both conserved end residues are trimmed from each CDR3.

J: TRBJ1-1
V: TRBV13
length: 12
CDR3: ASSLRGGRTEAF

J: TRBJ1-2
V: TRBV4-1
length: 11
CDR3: ASSQTGHYGYT

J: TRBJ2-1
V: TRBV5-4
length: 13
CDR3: ASSLISGRYNEQF

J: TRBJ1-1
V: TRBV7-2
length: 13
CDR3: ASSLLQGAKTEAF

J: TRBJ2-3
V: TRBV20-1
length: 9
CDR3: SGTLHDTQY

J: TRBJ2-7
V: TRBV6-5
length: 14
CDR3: ASSYSSGVGSYEQY

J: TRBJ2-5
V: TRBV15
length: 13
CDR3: ATSRERGGRETQY

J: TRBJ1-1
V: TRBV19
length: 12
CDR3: ASSPRDLYPEAF

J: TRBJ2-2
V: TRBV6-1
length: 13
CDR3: ASSRGTRGTGELF

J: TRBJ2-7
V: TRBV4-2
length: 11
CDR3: ASEGGSSYEQY

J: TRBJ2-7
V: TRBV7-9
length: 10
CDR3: ASSNRVHEQY

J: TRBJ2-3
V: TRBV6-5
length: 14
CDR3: ASSLLAARPVDTQY

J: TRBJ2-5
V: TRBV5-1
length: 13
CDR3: ASSLATSAQETQY

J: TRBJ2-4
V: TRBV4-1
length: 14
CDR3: ASSQPLWAGLGIQY

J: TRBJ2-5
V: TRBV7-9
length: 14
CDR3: SSSLRLAEIQETQY

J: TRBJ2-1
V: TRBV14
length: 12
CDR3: ASSHQGWGDEQF

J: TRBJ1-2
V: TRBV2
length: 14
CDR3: ASSLPPGSSYYGYT

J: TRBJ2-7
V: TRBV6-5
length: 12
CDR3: ASRSDRGGREQY

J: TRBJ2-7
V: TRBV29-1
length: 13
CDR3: SVGRGGESSYEQY

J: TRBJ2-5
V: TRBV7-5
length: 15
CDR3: ARSLTFPGHIQETQY

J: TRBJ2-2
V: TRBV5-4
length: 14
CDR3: ASSLVGQENTGELF

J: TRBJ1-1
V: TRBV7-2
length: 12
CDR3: ASSGGREYTEAF

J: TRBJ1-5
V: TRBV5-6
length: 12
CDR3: ASSSGQGNQPQH

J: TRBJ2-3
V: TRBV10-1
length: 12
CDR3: ASSDRLNTDTQY

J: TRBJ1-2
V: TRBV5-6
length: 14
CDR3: ASSRFAGAVDWGYT

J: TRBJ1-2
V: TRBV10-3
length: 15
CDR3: AISERDRGLLGYGYT

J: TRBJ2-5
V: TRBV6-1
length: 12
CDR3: ASSADYLQETQY

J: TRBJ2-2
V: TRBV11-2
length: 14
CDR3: ASSPRTGKNTGELF

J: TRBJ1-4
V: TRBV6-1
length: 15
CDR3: ASSEFYGTGTNEKLF

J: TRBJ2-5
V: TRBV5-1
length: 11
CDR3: ASSDTSQETQY

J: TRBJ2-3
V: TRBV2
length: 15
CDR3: ASSVWGAGGTTDTQY

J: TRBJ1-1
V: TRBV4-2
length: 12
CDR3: ASSQEGEGTEAF

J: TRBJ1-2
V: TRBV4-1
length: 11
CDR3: ASSQGRARGYT

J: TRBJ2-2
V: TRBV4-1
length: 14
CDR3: ASSQDNPGGTGELF

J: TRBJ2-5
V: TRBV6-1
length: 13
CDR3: ASSDPGQGEETQY

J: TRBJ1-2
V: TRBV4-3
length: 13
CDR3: ASSQARQTYYGYT

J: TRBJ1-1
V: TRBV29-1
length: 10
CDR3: SVDRVNTEAF

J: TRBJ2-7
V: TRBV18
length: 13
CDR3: ASSMDRIRSYEQY

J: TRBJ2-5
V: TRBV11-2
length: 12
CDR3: ASGRAGGQETQY

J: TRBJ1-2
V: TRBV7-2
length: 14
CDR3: ASSLAGQGLSYGYT

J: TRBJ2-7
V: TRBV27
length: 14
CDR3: ASSFTSGGKPYEQY

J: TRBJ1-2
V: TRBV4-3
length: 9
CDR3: ASSQGRIYT

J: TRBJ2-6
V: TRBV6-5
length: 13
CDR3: ASRNSFGGANVLT

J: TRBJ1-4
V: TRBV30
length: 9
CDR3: ACAGYEKLF

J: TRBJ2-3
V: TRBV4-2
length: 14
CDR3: ASSQERGEGTDTQY

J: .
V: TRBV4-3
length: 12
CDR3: ASSQEVSPYEQY

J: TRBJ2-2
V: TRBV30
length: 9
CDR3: AWNAGGELF

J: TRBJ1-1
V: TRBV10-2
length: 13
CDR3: ASSEYGLLNTEAF

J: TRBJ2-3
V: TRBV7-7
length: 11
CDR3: ASSFDRRDTQY

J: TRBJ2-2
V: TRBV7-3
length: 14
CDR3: ASAASSIANTGELF

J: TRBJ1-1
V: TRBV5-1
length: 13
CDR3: ASSPGQGRDTEAF

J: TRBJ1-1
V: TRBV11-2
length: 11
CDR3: ASSSTGGYQAF

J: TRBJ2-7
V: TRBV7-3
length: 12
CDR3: ASSLTGGHNEQY

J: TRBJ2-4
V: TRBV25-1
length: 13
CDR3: ASSSSGGGKNIQY

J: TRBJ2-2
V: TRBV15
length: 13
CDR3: ATSRYHGNTGGLF